The 9 T cell receptor beta chains presented below share a single source sample, sequenced in a study of cytomegalovirus exposure and HLA in healthy donors. The PCR contained 60 Vbeta and 13 Jbeta primers. This table comes from immunoSEQ multiplex PCR, and its TCRdb copy is limited to in-frame clones, with some not included. This sample has 150,000 or so clones; about 74% occur once, and the top ten carry 4.3%. Sequencing was performed on PBMCs. These TCRs come from a man aged 18-30 years in good health and CMV-seropositive.

This clone was counted a few times. The rearrangement joins TRBV6-1 to TRBJ1-2, with unresolved D. The CDR3 has 10 residues. The V gene's germline CDR1 is MNHNS and CDR2 SASEGT. V lost 6 bases and J lost 4, with 3 bases in between. The CDR3 sequence: CASSSYGYTF. In nucleotides, the CDR3 is TGTGCCAGCAGCAGCTATGGCTACACCTTC.

The chain has TRBV19 and TRBJ1-2, with TRBD1 matching 11 bases. The ends lost 6 bases at V and 5 bases at J; junction bases unmatched: 5. The CDR3 is 14 residues long. Germline CDR1 and CDR2: LNHDA and SQIVND (reference sequence). CDR3 sequence reads: CASRRDRGIYGYTF. The CDR3, as DNA: TGTGCCAGTAGACGGGACAGGGGGATTTATGGCTACACCTTC.

This clone was seen only a few times. The chain couples TRBV7-2 to TRBJ1-1, with unresolved D. V shed 2 bases and J shed 3 bases, with 10 bases lying between them. Germline CDR1 and CDR2: SGHTA and FQGNSA. There are 14 residues in the CDR3. Here the CDR3 DNA reads TGTGCCAGCAGCTTAAATATGGCCTACACTGAAGCTTTCTTT. Its translation: CASSLNMAYTEAFF.

The V and J genes are TRBV10-2 and TRBJ2-3; TRBD2 aligns across 10 bases. From germline, CDR1 is WSHSY and CDR2 SAAADI. This CDR3 has 16 residues. The ends lost 4 bases at V and 2 bases at J; junction bases unmatched: 6. The CDR3 DNA is TGCGCCAGCAGTGTGTCAGCGGGAGGGATCACAGATACGCAGTATTTT. Its protein product is CASSVSAGGITDTQYF.

The V gene is TRBV4-2, the J gene TRBJ2-1; 7 bases line up with TRBD2. J gave up 3 bases and V 7 bases, and 12 bases lay outside the gene matches. This CDR3 has 16 residues. The germline V gene has CDR1 LGHNA and CDR2 YNFKEQ. The CDR3 DNA sequence: TGTGCCAGCAACCAGCCTGGGGGGGATTTCTACAATGAGCAGTTCTTC. As protein: CASNQPGGDFYNEQFF.

V usage is TRBV2 and J usage is TRBJ2-2; D uncertain. With 3 bases removed from V and 1 base from J, the gap between germline ends came to 15 bases. The CDR3 covers 17 residues. Germline V lookup: CDR1 SNHLY, CDR2 FYNNEI. The CDR3 sequence is CASSDSPRRRNTGELFF. The CDR3 DNA sequence: TGTGCCAGCAGTGATAGTCCCCGCCGAAGGAACACCGGGGAGCTGTTTTTT.

This clone was counted between two and nine times. This chain links TRBV6-4 with TRBJ2-3; TRBD2 matches at 9 bases. CDR1 is MRHNA, CDR2 SNTAGT, per germline. CDR3 length: 16 amino acids. V lost 3 bases to trimming and J lost 0 bases; unmatched junction nucleotides: 4. The CDR3 DNA is TGTGCCAGCAGTGATATAGCGGGGGCTAGCACAGATACGCAGTATTTT. This codes for CASSDIAGASTDTQYF.

The genes are TRBV19 and TRBJ1-4; a possible D gene is TRBD1 (6 bases). With 4 bases removed from V and 10 bases from J, the gap between germline ends came to 10 bases. Germline V gives CDR1 LNHDA, CDR2 SQIVND (reference sequence). The CDR3 contains 12 residues. The CDR3 nucleotides are TGTGCCAGTAGTACAACAGGGAGAAAACTGTTTTTT. Translating gives CASSTTGRKLFF.

The gene calls are TRBV28 and TRBJ2-7; 8 positions match TRBD2. The germline V gene has CDR1 MDHEN and CDR2 SYDVKM. The CDR3 loop spans 13 amino acids. J was trimmed by 4 bases and V by 4 bases; bases with no gene match: 3. CDR3 loop: CASSSAGEYEQYF. Written as DNA, the CDR3 is TGTGCCAGCAGTTCAGCGGGAGAGTACGAGCAGTACTTC.